This TCR beta chain was captured by sequencing in a study of response to subunit inactivated influenza vaccine. The V gene's germline CDR1 is SGDLS and CDR2 YYNGEE. Trimming cost V 0 bases and J 1 base, with 11 bases left between them. The CDR3 runs to 15 residues. TCRdb re-called the RT-PCR reads through MiXCR, storing one row per CDR3 protein. Here the sample spans about 620,000 distinct CDR3 sequences, around 11% being singletons. This clonotype was counted between two and nine times. These data were also reused for a study on T cells expressing NK-cell markers. That publication notes: The authors made TCR beta cDNA libraries by 5'RACE template switching. This switching added a universal primer site and UMIs.

Sequences were derived from PBMCs from blood, sampled on the day of vaccination. This TCR was sampled from a man in his fifties or sixties who received an inactivated influenza vaccine. V usage is TRBV9 and J usage is TRBJ2-7, with no clear D. The CDR3 sequence: CASSVEPSPSYEQYF. CDR3 bases: TGTGCCAGCAGCGTAGAACCGTCTCCTTCCTACGAGCAGTACTTC.